Shown below are 27 T cell receptor beta chains from a single sample sequenced in a study of OX40 agonist ivuxolimab in advanced cancers. Assay: immunoSEQ multiplex PCR; the TCRdb copy retains only in-frame clones and omits some. The sample lists about 86,000 clones, about 93% occurring once. Sequenced here: CD4+ or CD8+ T cells sorted from blood, sampled in a trial of the OX40 agonist ivuxolimab. The source of these receptors is an adult with an advanced solid tumor such as melanoma, head and neck, liver or kidney cancer.

The V call is TRBV30, the J call TRBJ2-7; 7 positions match TRBD1. Germline V gives CDR1 GTSNPN, CDR2 SVGIG (reference sequence). CDR3 size: 13 residues. Trimming took 5 bases from V and 0 from J; bases not matched to a gene: 4. CDR3 DNA sequence: TGTGCCTGGTGTAGACAGGGCTCCTACGAGCAGTACTTC. Encoded protein: CAWCRQGSYEQYF.

The chain joins TRBV2 to TRBJ1-6; a weak D match, TRBD1 (5 bases). Germline loops: CDR1 SNHLY, CDR2 FYNNEI. The CDR3 runs 15 residues. V lost 2 bases, J lost 7 bases, and 12 bases lay in between. CDR3 DNA: TGTGCCAGCAGTGAACAGGGACTGATAAATTCACCCCTCCACTTT. Its protein product is CASSEQGLINSPLHF.

This chain connects TRBV7-3 to TRBJ2-3; the match to TRBD1 covers 7 bases. CDR1 and CDR2 (germline): SGHTA, FQGTGA. With V trimmed by 5 bases and J by 5 bases, 7 bases remained unmatched. The CDR3 is 14 residues long. CDR3 loop: CASSGRQGLDTQYF. The CDR3 DNA reads as TGTGCCAGCAGCGGCCGACAGGGTCTAGATACGCAGTATTTT.

The genes are TRBV28 and TRBJ1-2, with D maybe TRBD1 (5 bases). Germline CDR1 is MDHEN and CDR2 is SYDVKM. With 3 bases removed from V and 4 bases from J, the gap between germline ends came to 9 bases. The CDR3 is 13 residues long. Written as DNA, the CDR3 is TGTGCCAGCAGTTTTATGACAGCCTATGGCTACACCTTC. This translates into CASSFMTAYGYTF.

With regard to this clone: It is unclear where the CDR3 begins or ends on the DNA, so no DNA is shown, and the CDR3 is as TCRdb lists it. CDR3 protein: CASSIVGAGSGGAHF. The chain uses TRBV19 and TRBJ1-5. CDR1 is LNHDA, CDR2 SQIVND, per germline (reference sequence). The CDR3 totals 15 residues, both ends included.

This sequence joins TRBV29-1 and TRBJ1-4, with TRBD1 identical over 10 bases. V was pared by 0 bases and J by 5 bases, with 6 bases of the junction left unmatched. The CDR3 is 16 residues long. Germline values: CDR1 SQVTM, CDR2 ANQGSEA. This chain's CDR3 is CSVEDAGTGVNEKLFF. The CDR3 nucleotides read TGCAGCGTTGAAGATGCCGGGACAGGGGTGAATGAAAAACTGTTTTTT.

In this sample, this clone turned up a few times. V gene TRBV6-1 combines with J gene TRBJ1-5, with TRBD1 matching over 9 bases. The CDR3 contains 16 residues. V lost 4 bases and J lost 2; bases outside the gene matches: 6. Germline CDR1 is MNHNS and CDR2 is SASEGT. CDR3 nucleotides: TGTGCCAGCAGTGCCCGGACAGGGGTAGGCAATCAGCCCCAGCATTTT. It specifies CASSARTGVGNQPQHF.

This rearrangement joins TRBV2 to TRBJ1-5, with unresolved D. Germline lookup yields CDR1 SNHLY and CDR2 FYNNEI. The ends were cut back, 2 bases at V and 2 bases at J, with 7 bases in the middle. The CDR3 sequence is 14 residues long. As DNA, the CDR3 is TGTGCCAGCAGTGAATCGTGGGGCAATCAGCCCCAGCATTTT. Amino acid sequence: CASSESWGNQPQHF.

V gene TRBV6-6 combines with J gene TRBJ1-5, with D unresolved. The CDR3 contains 14 residues. The V and J ends lost 2 bases and 1 base respectively, with 6 bases between them. Germline CDR1 MNHNY, CDR2 SVGAGI (reference sequence). The CDR3 nucleotides are TGTGCCAGCAGTTACAGGGTAAGCAATCAGCCCCAGCATTTT. This gives the protein CASSYRVSNQPQHF.

This chain uses TRBV2 with TRBJ2-2; D is undetermined. Germline lookup yields CDR1 SNHLY and CDR2 FYNNEI. The CDR3 has 13 amino acids. V lost 8 bases and J lost 2, with 9 bases in between. As DNA, the CDR3 is TGTGCCAGCGGAATGGACAACACCGGGGAGCTGTTTTTT. Translating it yields CASGMDNTGELFF.

This chain links TRBV19 with TRBJ1-4, with D tentatively TRBD1 (6 bases). CDR1 and CDR2 from the germline V gene are LNHDA and SQIVND (reference sequence). The CDR3 covers 16 residues. V was trimmed by 3 bases and J by 6 bases, leaving 17 bases between them. The CDR3 DNA reads as TGTGCCAGTAGTATCCCCTTTGCGCAGGGGTATGAAAAACTGTTTTTT. This codes for CASSIPFAQGYEKLFF.

This rearrangement joins TRBV7-9 to TRBJ2-3, with D unclear. CDR1 is SEHNR, CDR2 FQNEAQ, per germline (reference sequence). V lost 5 bases and J 6 bases, leaving 15 bases between the germline ends. The CDR3 extends over 14 amino acids. The CDR3 region has the DNA TGTGCCAGCAGCGTCCCCGGCGGCCTGGATACGCAGTATTTT. Translation: CASSVPGGLDTQYF.

As regards this clone: One junction end disagrees with the germline gene, perhaps due to a read error. The J gene is TRBJ2-7, the V gene TRBV9; D uncertain. The CDR3 covers 15 residues. Germline V lookup: CDR1 SGDLS, CDR2 YYNGEE. Written as DNA, the CDR3 is TGTGCCGGCAGCGTAGACGGCAAGAGTACCTACGAGCAGTACTTC. As protein: CAGSVDGKSTYEQYF.

Concerning this clone itself: This sample also contains other DNA sequences that code for the same CDR3. V usage is TRBV18 and J usage is TRBJ2-7, with D possibly TRBD2 on 5 matching bases. The CDR3 has 14 residues. Germline CDR1 is KGHSH and CDR2 is LQKENI. With 1 base removed from V and 5 bases from J, the gap between germline ends came to 12 bases. Here the CDR3 reads CASSPRVGSNEQYF. The DNA of the CDR3 is TGTGCCAGCTCACCACGGGTAGGGAGTAACGAGCAGTACTTC. Filled out from reference TRBV18 and TRBJ2-7, the complete variable domain reads NAGVMQNPRHLVRRRGQEARLRCSPMKGHSHVYWYRQLPEEGLKFMVYLQKENIIDESGMPKERFSAEFPKEGPSILRIQQVVRGDSAAYFCASSPRVGSNEQYFGPGTRLTVT.

The chain links TRBV7-9 to TRBJ2-5; D perhaps matches TRBD1 (6 bases). Germline loops: CDR1 SEHNR, CDR2 FQNEAQ (reference sequence). Trimming took 5 bases from V and 1 from J, leaving 11 bases between them. There are 14 residues in the CDR3. The CDR3 spells CASSRTVLQETQYF. The CDR3 DNA sequence: TGTGCCAGCAGCCGGACAGTTCTCCAAGAGACCCAGTACTTC.

In this sample, this clone turned up once. V usage is TRBV28 and J usage is TRBJ1-4; 7 bases line up with TRBD1. The V gene's germline CDR1 is MDHEN and CDR2 SYDVKM. The length of the CDR3 is 14 residues. The junction had 3 bases not matched to a gene; V was cut back by 3 bases and J by 5 bases. The DNA for the CDR3 is TGTGCCAGCAGTTTGACAGGGTCGAATGAAAAACTGTTTTTT. This encodes CASSLTGSNEKLFF.

This clone has only one observation. The chain is built from TRBV2 and TRBJ1-3, with 8 bases that match TRBD1. CDR3 size: 14 residues. In germline, CDR1 is SNHLY, CDR2 FYNNEI. V gave up 5 bases and J gave up 5 bases; unmatched junction bases: 5. DNA for the CDR3: TGTGCCAGCAGTCGGCAGGGGGCGAGAAACACCATATATTTT. This sequence encodes CASSRQGARNTIYF.

The rearrangement joins TRBV7-9 to TRBJ1-1, with no clear D. The V and J ends lost 1 base and 0 bases respectively, with 12 bases between them. In germline, CDR1 is SEHNR, CDR2 FQNEAQ (reference sequence). The CDR3 is made up of 16 amino acids. Written as DNA, the CDR3 is TGTGCCAGCAGCTTAGTGTTCCGGGGAATGAACACTGAAGCTTTCTTT. Encoded protein: CASSLVFRGMNTEAFF.

CDR3 in DNA: TGTGCCAGCAGCTTGGCCCTGGATATTAATTCACCCCTCCACTTT. As protein: CASSLALDINSPLHF. The chain uses TRBV5-4 and TRBJ1-6; D is uncertain. Per the germline V gene, CDR1 is SGHNT and CDR2 is YYREEE (reference sequence). CDR3 length: 15 residues. V was trimmed by 0 bases and J by 6 bases, leaving 10 bases between them.

The chain carries TRBV6-6 and TRBJ2-5; no firm D call. V shed 5 bases and J shed 6 bases, with 16 bases lying between them. In germline, CDR1 is MNHNY, CDR2 SVGAGI (reference sequence). The CDR3 is made up of 14 amino acids. CDR3 region: CASSPAPGGKTQYF. CDR3 coding DNA: TGTGCCAGCAGTCCCGCACCGGGTGGGAAGACCCAGTACTTC.

This clone was detected only once. For the CDR3, the DNA is TGCGCCAGCAGCCAGGGGGGCGGGGGAGAGAACGAGCAGTACTTC. Amino acid sequence: CASSQGGGGENEQYF. The J gene is TRBJ2-7, the V gene TRBV4-3; TRBD2 is a possible D gene (7 bases). CDR1 is LGHNA and CDR2 is YSLEER in the germline V gene. The CDR3 is 15 amino acids. V gave up 3 bases and J gave up 5 bases, with 17 bases separating them.

The gene calls are TRBV19 and TRBJ1-2, with D unclear. Trimming took 3 bases from V and 2 from J, leaving 13 bases between them. CDR3 length: 15 amino acids. Germline loops: CDR1 LNHDA, CDR2 SQIVND (reference sequence). The CDR3 protein is CASSMMGKGNYGYTF. CDR3 nucleotide sequence: TGTGCCAGTAGTATGATGGGGAAGGGAAACTATGGCTACACCTTC. Variable domain in full (rest from reference TRBV19 and TRBJ1-2): DGGITQSPKYLFRKEGQNVTLSCEQNLNHDAMYWYRQDPGQGLRLIYYSQIVNDFQKGDIAEGYSVSREKKESFPLTVTSAQKNPTAFYLCASSMMGKGNYGYTFGSGTRLTVV.

The chain employs TRBV10-3 and TRBJ2-3; 14 nucleotides match TRBD2. Germline lookup yields CDR1 ENHRY and CDR2 SYGVKD. Trimming removed 6 bases from V and 3 bases from J; junction bases left unmatched: 2. This CDR3 is 15 amino acids long. CDR3 residues: CAIRGTSGSTDTQYF. The CDR3 coding sequence is TGTGCCATCAGGGGGACTAGCGGGAGTACAGATACGCAGTATTTT.

The V call is TRBV9, the J call TRBJ1-2, with D unresolved. V was trimmed by 0 bases and J by 4 bases, leaving 4 bases between them. Germline CDR1 is SGDLS and CDR2 is YYNGEE. The CDR3 contains 12 residues. This CDR3 reads CASSVDSYGYTF. As DNA, the CDR3 is TGTGCCAGCAGCGTAGACAGCTATGGCTACACCTTC.

The CDR3 reads CTSRGGGKGSSYEQYF. The CDR3 DNA sequence: TGCACCAGCAGAGGCGGGGGTAAGGGGAGCTCCTACGAGCAGTACTTC. This chain links TRBV1 with TRBJ2-7; TRBD2, the table's D call, was not compared with the DNA. TRBV1 is shown as a pseudogene. The CDR3 is 16 amino acids.

A single count supports this clone. This chain links TRBV11-2 with TRBJ2-7; 8 bases match TRBD2. The CDR3 is made up of 16 amino acids. V gave up 1 base and J gave up 3 bases; unmatched junction bases: 8. From germline, CDR1 is SGHAT and CDR2 FQNNGV. The CDR3 DNA sequence: TGTGCCAGCAGCTTAGCCGGGAGGGTAGACCTCTACGAGCAGTACTTC. This translates into CASSLAGRVDLYEQYF.

This chain joins TRBV30 and TRBJ2-7, with D perhaps TRBD1 (6 bases). CDR3 length: 15 residues. The V gene lost 3 bases and the J gene lost 2 bases, with 17 bases spanning the gap. Germline CDR1 GTSNPN, CDR2 SVGIG (reference sequence). The CDR3 spells CAWRSKGGAAYEQYF. CDR3 coding DNA: TGTGCCTGGAGAAGCAAAGGGGGAGCCGCCTACGAGCAGTACTTC.